This T cell receptor beta chain was sequenced during a study of OX40 agonist ivuxolimab in advanced cancers. Looking at the study overall: Earlier treatment with anti-PD-1, anti-PD-L1 or anti-CTLA-4 was permitted, and approximately 38% had received some.

Data came from immunoSEQ multiplex PCR; TCRdb stores just in-frame clones and leaves some out. There are 15,000 to 20,000 clones in the sample; 82% occur only once, and around 2.4% lies in the top ten. The sample was CD4+ or CD8+ T cells sorted from blood, taken in a trial of the OX40 agonist ivuxolimab. This TCR came from an adult with an advanced solid tumor such as melanoma, head and neck, liver or kidney cancer.

CDR3 loop: CASRPSTGFTEAFF. CDR3 DNA sequence: TGTGCCAGCAGGCCTTCCACAGGGTTTACTGAAGCTTTCTTT. The chain is built from TRBV14 and TRBJ1-1; the D gene is possibly TRBD1 (6 bases). The V end lost 6 bases, the J end lost 5 bases, and 16 bases lay between the germline ends. This CDR3 contains 14 residues. Germline V gives CDR1 SGHDN, CDR2 FVKESK.